This T cell receptor beta chain was recovered during a study of T-cell memory formation after mild COVID-19. General study points: Among contracting clones, CD4+ were mainly CM/EM and CD8+ enriched in EMRA. The authors did not confirm SARS-CoV-2 specificity of second-wave clones peaking day 37.

Researchers used 5'RACE with constant-segment primers to make TCR alpha and TCR beta cDNA libraries that carry sample barcodes and UMIs. TCRdb reanalysed the 5' RACE reads using MiXCR and keeps one entry per CDR3 protein. The sample records 550,000 to 600,000 distinct CDR3 sequences, about 20% being singletons. For this clonotype: Its antigen is unidentified.

The germline V gene has CDR1 LGHDT and CDR2 YNNKEL (reference sequence). Trimming took off 0 bases at V and 4 bases at J, with 10 bases between the two ends. The CDR3 spans 15 residues. Sequenced: PBMCs or a T cell subset sorted from them (not recorded which). The sequence derives from an adult woman who had mild COVID-19 (a few samples of this study predate the infection). Cell type and time point are not known. The J gene is TRBJ2-1, the V gene TRBV3-1; a weak D match, TRBD1 (6 bases). In nucleotides, the CDR3 is TGTGCCAGCAGCCAAGACCGGACAGTTTACAATGAGCAGTTCTTC. Translated, it gives CASSQDRTVYNEQFF.